These T cell receptor beta chains were read from a single sample in a study of cytomegalovirus exposure and HLA in healthy donors. Sequencing was performed with immunoSEQ multiplex PCR; in TCRdb, only in-frame clones are kept and a portion is missing. The repertoire consists of around 150,000 clones, with 75% to 90% occurring once and the leading ten covering less than 1%. The material sequenced was PBMCs. All receptors come from a girl aged 2 to 10 in good health and CMV-seropositive. The CDR3 runs from the conserved cysteine through the conserved F or W. Fields, in order: J gene, D gene, clone size, V gene, CDR3 protein, CDR3 DNA. A D gene is named only where the DNA matches it firmly. Part of the rows lack a size; the others show once, few, many or a class for expanded clones.

>TRBJ1-1|NA|NA|TRBV7-9
CASSLAGGLGFTEAFF
TGTGCCAGCAGCTTAGCCGGGGGGCTAGGGTTCACTGAAGCTTTCTTT
>TRBJ2-3|NA|NA|TRBV5-1
CASSFEADTQYF
TGCGCCAGCAGCTTTGAGGCAGATACGCAGTATTTT
>TRBJ2-1|NA|NA|TRBV30
CAWSVVGANEQFF
TGTGCCTGGAGTGTGGTGGGGGCTAATGAGCAGTTCTTC
>TRBJ2-2|NA|once|TRBV7-9
CASSPPGTHLGELFF
TGTGCCAGCAGCCCACCGGGGACACACCTCGGGGAGCTGTTTTTT
>TRBJ2-1|NA|NA|TRBV7-7
CASSPGIFTGGEQFF
TGTGCTAGCAGCCCGGGGATATTTACTGGCGGTGAGCAGTTCTTC
>TRBJ2-5|NA|NA|TRBV7-3
CASSLSGGNQETQYF
TGTGCCAGCAGCTTAAGCGGCGGGAATCAAGAGACCCAGTACTTC
>TRBJ2-1|NA|NA|TRBV5-1
CASSTYSYNEQFF
TGCGCCAGCTCCACCTACTCCTACAATGAGCAGTTCTTC
>TRBJ1-1|TRBD1|once|TRBV30
CAWSLDRGFKTEAFF
TGTGCCTGGAGTCTGGACAGGGGCTTCAAAACTGAAGCTTTCTTT
>TRBJ2-7|TRBD1|NA|TRBV30
CAWSEGTAYEQYF
TGTGCCTGGAGTGAGGGGACAGCTTACGAGCAGTACTTC
>TRBJ2-1|TRBD2|NA|TRBV5-4
CASSSGTSGRYNEQFF
TGTGCCAGCAGCTCCGGGACTAGCGGGAGGTACAATGAGCAGTTCTTC
>TRBJ1-1|NA|once|TRBV28
CASSFWRAMNTEAFF
TGTGCCAGCAGTTTCTGGCGGGCTATGAACACTGAAGCTTTCTTT
>TRBJ1-3|TRBD1|NA|TRBV28
CASSLYRGLSGNTIYF
TGTGCCAGCAGTTTATACAGGGGTCTCTCTGGAAACACCATATATTTT
>TRBJ2-7|NA|NA|TRBV30
CAWRTERHYEQYF
TGTGCCTGGAGGACGGAACGACATTACGAGCAGTACTTC
>TRBJ2-5|TRBD1|NA|TRBV18
CASSPRRQGYETQYF
TGTGCCAGCTCACCAAGACGACAGGGATACGAGACCCAGTACTTC
>TRBJ2-5|TRBD2|NA|TRBV27
CASSSWGTSGLETQYF
TGTGCCAGCAGTTCGTGGGGGACTAGCGGTCTAGAGACCCAGTACTTC
>TRBJ2-1|NA|NA|TRBV30
CAWSAGNEQFF
TGTGCCTGGAGTGCGGGGAATGAGCAGTTCTTC
>TRBJ1-2|NA|once|TRBV5-3
CLGGNGYTF
TGCCTCGGGGGAAATGGCTACACCTTC
>TRBJ2-7|NA|NA|TRBV30
CAWSGVYEQYF
TGTGCCTGGAGTGGCGTCTACGAGCAGTACTTC
>TRBJ2-5|TRBD2|few|TRBV29-1
CSGRPSGPQTQYF
TGCAGCGGAAGGCCTAGCGGGCCTCAGACCCAGTACTTC
>TRBJ1-1|NA|NA|TRBV30
CACRGGSEAFF
TGTGCCTGTAGGGGGGGGTCTGAAGCTTTCTTT
>TRBJ1-3|TRBD1|NA|TRBV4-1
CASSQADRDGNTIYF
TGCGCCAGCAGCCAGGCTGACAGGGATGGAAACACCATATATTTT
>TRBJ1-3|NA|few|TRBV10-3
CAISESAGDGNTIYF
TGTGCCATCAGTGAGTCAGCAGGGGACGGAAACACCATATATTTT
>TRBJ1-4|NA|NA|TRBV29-1
CSAQMGGEKLFF
TGCAGCGCCCAGATGGGGGGTGAAAAACTGTTTTTT
>TRBJ2-5|NA|NA|TRBV7-6
CASSTPGGRETQYF
TGTGCCAGCAGCACCCCCGGGGGTCGAGAGACCCAGTACTTC
>TRBJ1-1|NA|NA|TRBV5-4
CASSWGTGMNAEAFF
TGTGCCAGCAGCTGGGGCACAGGTATGAACGCTGAAGCTTTCTTT
>TRBJ1-3|TRBD1|NA|TRBV6-4
CASSETGETGNTIYF
TGTGCCAGCAGTGAGACAGGGGAAACTGGAAACACCATATATTTT
>TRBJ2-7|TRBD2|NA|TRBV28
CASSVFSGNGPYEQYF
TGTGCCAGCAGTGTCTTTAGCGGGAACGGCCCCTACGAGCAGTACTTC
>TRBJ2-3|NA|once|TRBV25-1
CASSDSHTDTQYF
TGTGCCAGCAGTGATTCCCACACAGATACGCAGTATTTT
>TRBJ1-3|NA|NA|TRBV30
CAWIALGAGNTIYF
TGTGCCTGGATTGCCCTGGGGGCGGGAAACACCATATATTTT
>TRBJ1-4|TRBD1|NA|TRBV5-4
CASSRDSNEKLFF
TGTGCCAGCAGCCGGGACAGCAATGAAAAACTGTTTTTT
>TRBJ2-2|NA|NA|TRBV11-2
CASSLESGHPGGLFF
TGTGCCAGCAGCTTAGAGTCGGGCCACCCCGGGGGGCTGTTTTTT
>TRBJ2-3|TRBD2|once|TRBV7-9
CASSLVPSTSGRHYYTQYF
TGTGCCAGCAGCTTAGTCCCATCCACTAGCGGAAGACACTATTATACGCAGTATTTT
>TRBJ1-1|NA|NA|TRBV7-9
CASSADSEAFF
TGTGCCAGCAGCGCCGACAGTGAAGCTTTCTTT
>TRBJ1-3|NA|NA|TRBV7-9
CASSLALQDSGNTIYF
TGTGCCAGCAGCTTAGCGCTACAGGACTCTGGAAACACCATATATTTT
>TRBJ2-7|NA|NA|TRBV29-1
CSVEGASRGEQYF
TGCAGCGTTGAAGGGGCTAGCCGAGGCGAGCAGTACTTC
>TRBJ2-1|NA|NA|TRBV19
CASSIADSMNEQFF
TGTGCCAGTAGTATAGCGGATAGCATGAATGAGCAGTTCTTC
>TRBJ2-1|NA|NA|TRBV2
CASSPEGGGGEQFF
TGTGCCAGCAGCCCCGAGGGGGGGGGAGGTGAGCAGTTCTTC
>TRBJ2-7|NA|NA|TRBV27
CASSRGYEQYF
TGTGCCAGCAGTAGAGGCTACGAGCAGTACTTC
>TRBJ2-7|NA|NA|TRBV7-9
CASSFPSRSYEQYF
TGTGCCAGCAGCTTCCCTAGCAGATCCTACGAGCAGTACTTC
>TRBJ1-5|NA|NA|TRBV4-1
CASSQGRGGNQPQHF
TGCGCCAGCAGCCAAGGCAGGGGTGGCAATCAGCCCCAGCATTTT
>TRBJ2-5|TRBD1|NA|TRBV7-3
CASSLMKGARREETQYF
TGTGCCAGCAGCTTAATGAAGGGGGCGCGAAGGGAAGAGACCCAGTACTTC
>TRBJ2-5|NA|NA|TRBV18
CASSPPDKVQETQYF
TGTGCCAGCTCACCACCGGACAAAGTCCAAGAGACCCAGTACTTC
>TRBJ2-4|TRBD1|NA|TRBV28
CASSFRGLENIQYF
TGTGCCAGCAGTTTTAGGGGGCTGGAAAACATTCAGTACTTC
>TRBJ2-3|NA|NA|TRBV6-5
CASSGQGLTDTQYF
TGTGCCAGCAGTGGGCAGGGCCTCACAGATACGCAGTATTTT
>TRBJ1-4|NA|NA|TRBV29-1
CSVARAGKLFF
TGCAGCGTTGCTAGGGCGGGAAAACTGTTTTTT